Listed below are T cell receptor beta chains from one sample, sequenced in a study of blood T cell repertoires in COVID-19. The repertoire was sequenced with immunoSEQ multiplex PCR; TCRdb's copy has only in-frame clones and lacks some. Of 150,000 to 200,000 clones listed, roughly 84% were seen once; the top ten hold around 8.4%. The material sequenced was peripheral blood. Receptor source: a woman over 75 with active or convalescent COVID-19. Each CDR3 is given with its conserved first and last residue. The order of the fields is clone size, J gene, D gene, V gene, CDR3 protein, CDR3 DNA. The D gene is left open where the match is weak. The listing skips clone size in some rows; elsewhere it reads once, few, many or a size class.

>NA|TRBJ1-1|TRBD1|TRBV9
CASSPQRQGFTEAFF
TGTGCCAGCAGCCCCCAAAGACAGGGCTTCACTGAAGCTTTCTTT
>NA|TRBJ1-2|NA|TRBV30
CAWSVGEYGYTF
TGTGCCTGGAGTGTTGGGGAGTATGGCTACACCTTC
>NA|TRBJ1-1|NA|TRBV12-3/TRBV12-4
CASSSSRIAFF
TGTGCCAGCAGTTCCTCTAGAATAGCTTTCTTT
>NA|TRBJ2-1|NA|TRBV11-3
CASKLIVGGLYNEQFF
TGTGCCAGCAAACTCATAGTGGGGGGGCTATACAATGAGCAGTTCTTC
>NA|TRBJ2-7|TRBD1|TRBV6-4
CASSEGTGDPYEQYF
TGTGCCAGCAGTGAGGGGACAGGGGACCCCTACGAGCAGTACTTC
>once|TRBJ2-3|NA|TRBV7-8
CASSLGAADTQYF
TGTGCCAGCAGCTTAGGGGCAGCAGATACGCAGTATTTT
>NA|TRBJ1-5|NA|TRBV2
CASSGQVYQPQHF
TGTGCCAGCAGTGGACAGGTCTATCAGCCCCAGCATTTT
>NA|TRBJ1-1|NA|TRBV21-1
CASSDPQQFAQGAWAFF
NA
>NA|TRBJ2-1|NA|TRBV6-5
CASSLQQYEQFF
TGTGCCAGCAGTTTACAGCAATATGAGCAGTTCTTC
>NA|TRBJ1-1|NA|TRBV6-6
CASSREAEAFF
TGTGCCAGCAGCAGAGAGGCTGAAGCTTTCTTT
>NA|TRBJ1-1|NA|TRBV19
CASKLDRTAFF
TGTGCCAGTAAATTGGACAGAACGGCTTTCTTT
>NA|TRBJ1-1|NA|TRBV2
CASGGRGRNTEAFF
TGTGCCAGTGGCGGGCGGGGGAGGAACACTGAAGCTTTCTTT
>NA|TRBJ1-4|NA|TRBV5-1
CASSLATATNEKLFF
TGCGCCAGCAGCTTGGCCACAGCAACTAATGAAAAACTGTTTTTT
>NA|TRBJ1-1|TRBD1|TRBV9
CASSGGLDRAKAFF
TGTGCCAGCAGCGGGGGTTTGGACAGGGCTAAAGCTTTCTTT
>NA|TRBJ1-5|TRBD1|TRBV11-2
CASSLGQGGEQPQHF
TGTGCCAGCAGCTTAGGACAGGGGGGGGAACAGCCCCAGCATTTT
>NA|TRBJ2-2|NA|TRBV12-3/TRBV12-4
CASRRGFPGELFF
TGTGCCAGCAGAAGGGGGTTCCCCGGGGAGCTGTTTTTT
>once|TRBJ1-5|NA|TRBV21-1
CASSESGDHQPQHF
TGTGCCAGCAGCGAGTCCGGGGATCATCAGCCCCAGCATTTT
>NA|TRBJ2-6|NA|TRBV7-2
CASSSRTISGANVLTF
TGTGCCAGCAGCTCCAGGACTATCTCTGGGGCCAACGTCCTGACTTTC
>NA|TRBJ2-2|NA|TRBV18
CASSPRGGANTGELFF
TGTGCCAGCTCACCACGTGGGGGGGCCAACACCGGGGAGCTGTTTTTT
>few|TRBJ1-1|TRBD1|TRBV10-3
CAISESRTGNTEAFF
TGTGCCATCAGTGAGAGTCGGACAGGGAACACTGAAGCTTTCTTT
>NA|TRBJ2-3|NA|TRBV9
CASSVEGGASTDTQYF
TGTGCCAGCAGCGTAGAAGGGGGGGCTAGCACAGATACGCAGTATTTT
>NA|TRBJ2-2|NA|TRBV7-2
CASSFGAGARNTGELFF
TGTGCCAGCAGCTTTGGGGCGGGGGCTAGGAACACCGGGGAGCTGTTTTTT
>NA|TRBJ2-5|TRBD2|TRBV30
CARGGTSGVETQYF
TGTGCCCGGGGCGGGACTAGCGGGGTGGAGACCCAGTACTTC
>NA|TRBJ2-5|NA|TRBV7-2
CASSPRLVAETQYF
TGTGCCAGCAGCCCCAGACTAGTGGCAGAGACCCAGTACTTC
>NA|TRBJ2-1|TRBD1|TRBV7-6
CASSPGQGGGNEQFF
TGTGCCAGCAGCCCCGGACAGGGGGGTGGGAATGAGCAGTTCTTC
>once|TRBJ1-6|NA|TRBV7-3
CASSPGHGNSPLHF
TGTGCCAGCAGCCCCGGACACGGGAATTCACCCCTCCACTTT
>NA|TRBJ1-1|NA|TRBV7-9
CASSFSGSGTEAFF
TGTGCCAGCAGCTTTTCGGGGTCTGGCACTGAAGCTTTCTTT
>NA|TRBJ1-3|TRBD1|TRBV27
CASIPGQGYSGNTIYF
TGTGCCAGCATCCCGGGACAGGGTTACTCTGGAAACACCATATATTTT
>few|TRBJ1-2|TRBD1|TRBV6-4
CASSPGTGNRGYTF
TGTGCCAGCAGTCCCGGGACAGGGAATAGAGGCTACACCTTC
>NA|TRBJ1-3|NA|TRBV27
CASREGTVSGNTIYF
TGTGCCAGCAGAGAGGGAACGGTTTCTGGAAACACCATATATTTT
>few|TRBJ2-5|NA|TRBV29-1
CSVEKGFETQYF
TGCAGCGTTGAGAAGGGGTTTGAGACCCAGTACTTC
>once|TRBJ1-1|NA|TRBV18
CASSPQGGVDTEAFF
TGTGCCAGCTCACCACAGGGGGGGGTCGACACTGAAGCTTTCTTT
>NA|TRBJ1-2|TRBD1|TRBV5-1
CASSALGTADGYTF
TGCGCCAGCAGCGCGTTGGGGACAGCGGATGGCTACACCTTC
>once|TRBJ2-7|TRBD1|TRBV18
CASSRTGTGSYEQYF
TGTGCCAGCTCACGAACCGGGACAGGGTCCTACGAGCAGTACTTC
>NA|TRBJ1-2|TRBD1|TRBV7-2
CASSSTLRTGGVGGYGYTF
TGTGCCAGCAGCTCGACCCTTAGGACAGGGGGCGTTGGTGGCTATGGCTACACCTTC
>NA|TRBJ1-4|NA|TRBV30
CAWSVQGAKEKLFF
TGTGCCTGGAGTGTACAAGGGGCGAAAGAAAAACTGTTTTTT
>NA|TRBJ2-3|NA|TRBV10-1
CASSDLREDTQYF
TGCGCCAGCAGTGATCTGAGGGAAGATACGCAGTATTTT
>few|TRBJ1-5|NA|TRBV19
CASSSPGASKPQHF
TGTGCCAGTAGTAGCCCAGGGGCATCGAAGCCCCAGCATTTT
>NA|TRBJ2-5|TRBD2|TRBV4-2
CASSPRLLAGGNQETQYF
TGTGCCAGCAGCCCTCGGCTTCTAGCGGGGGGGAATCAAGAGACCCAGTACTTC
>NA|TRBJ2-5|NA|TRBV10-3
CAINGDGETQYF
TGTGCCATCAACGGGGATGGAGAGACCCAGTACTTC
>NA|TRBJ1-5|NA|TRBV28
CASNMGGQPQHF
TGTGCCAGCAACATGGGGGGTCAGCCCCAGCATTTT
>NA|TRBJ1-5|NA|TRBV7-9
CASSLNGQSNQPQHF
TGTGCCAGCAGCTTAAATGGACAGAGCAATCAGCCCCAGCATTTT
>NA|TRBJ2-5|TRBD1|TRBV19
CASSRTGGNQETQYF
TGTGCCAGTAGTCGGACAGGGGGCAACCAAGAGACCCAGTACTTC
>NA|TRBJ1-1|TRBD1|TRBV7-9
CATTSYRGLGRMNTEAFF
TGTGCCACCACTTCTTACAGGGGGCTCGGTAGAATGAACACTGAAGCTTTCTTT
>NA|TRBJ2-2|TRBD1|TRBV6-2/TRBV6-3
CASSYGQGSNTGELFF
TGTGCCAGCAGTTACGGACAGGGGTCGAACACCGGGGAGCTGTTTTTT
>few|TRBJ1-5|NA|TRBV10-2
CASSAALSSQPQHF
TGCGCCAGCAGTGCGGCCCTTAGCAGTCAGCCCCAGCATTTT
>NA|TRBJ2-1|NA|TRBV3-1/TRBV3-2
CASSQPGQGNNEQFF
TGTGCCAGCAGCCAACCTGGCCAGGGAAACAATGAGCAGTTCTTC
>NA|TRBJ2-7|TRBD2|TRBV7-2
CASSPGGLAGGRGLREQYF
TGTGCCAGCAGCCCCGGGGGTTTAGCGGGGGGGCGGGGCCTTAGGGAGCAGTACTTC
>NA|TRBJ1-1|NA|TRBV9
CASSVAKGGHTEAFF
TGTGCCAGCAGCGTAGCTAAGGGAGGCCACACTGAAGCTTTCTTT
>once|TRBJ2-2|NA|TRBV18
CASSPSVRTAARVTGELFF
TGTGCCAGCTCACCATCCGTCCGAACAGCGGCTCGCGTTACCGGGGAGCTGTTTTTT
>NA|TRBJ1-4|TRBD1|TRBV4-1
CASSQEGTGNEKLFF
TGCGCCAGCAGCCAAGAGGGGACAGGGAATGAAAAACTGTTTTTT
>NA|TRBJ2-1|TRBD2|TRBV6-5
CASRDGTSGGYEQFF
TGTGCCAGCAGGGACGGGACTAGCGGGGGGTATGAGCAGTTCTTC
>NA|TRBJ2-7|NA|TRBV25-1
CASSLTGQGSYEQYF
TGTGCCAGCAGTCTCACTGGGCAGGGCTCCTACGAGCAGTACTTC
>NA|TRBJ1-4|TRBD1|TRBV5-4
CASSPQPGQRMDKLFF
TGTGCCAGCAGCCCTCAGCCGGGACAGAGGATGGACAAACTGTTTTTT
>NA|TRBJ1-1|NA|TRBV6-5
CASSRTSNTEAFF
TGTGCCAGCAGCCGGACATCGAACACTGAAGCTTTCTTT
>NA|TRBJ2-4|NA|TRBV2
CASNLDSTGNIQYF
TGTGCCAGCAACTTGGACTCTACCGGGAACATTCAGTACTTC
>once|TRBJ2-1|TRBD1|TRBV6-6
CASRAGQEYNEQFF
TGTGCCAGCAGGGCGGGACAGGAGTACAATGAGCAGTTCTTC
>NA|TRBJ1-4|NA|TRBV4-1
CASSQDPVPGHTLNEKLFF
TGCGCCAGCAGCCAAGACCCGGTCCCCGGACATACACTTAATGAAAAACTGTTTTTT
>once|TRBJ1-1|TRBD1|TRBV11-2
CASSTGQGAGTEAFF
TGTGCCAGCAGCACAGGACAGGGGGCCGGCACTGAAGCTTTCTTT